A selection of T cell receptor beta chains follows, all from one sample in a study of blood T cell repertoires in COVID-19. Only in-frame clones appear in the TCRdb table, and some are missing; sequencing was by immunoSEQ multiplex PCR. The sample lists a few hundred thousand clones, approximately 87% occurring once. The sample comprised peripheral blood. These receptors all stem from a human donor in a cohort sampled during active COVID-19. Each CDR3 is given with its conserved first and last residue. D genes are given only for firm matches. Some rows mark clone size as missing; the rest say once, few, many or name a class of expanded clone.

J	V	size	D	length	DNA	CDR3
TRBJ2-1	TRBV5-1	-	TRBD1	15	TGCGCCAGCAGCTTAAACTCCGGGACAGGCGATGAGCAGTTCTTC	CASSLNSGTGDEQFF
TRBJ2-5	TRBV5-1	-	TRBD2	16	TGCGCCAGCAGCGCCGGACTAGCGGGAGTTCCGGAGACCCAGTACTTC	CASSAGLAGVPETQYF
TRBJ2-5	TRBV29-1	-	TRBD1	15	TGCAGCGTTGACCGACCGGGACAGGGGAGGAAGACCCAGTACTTC	CSVDRPGQGRKTQYF
TRBJ2-3	TRBV9	-	-	16	TGTGCCAGCAGCGCCAGATTACTAGAATTGGCAGATACGCAGTATTTT	CASSARLLELADTQYF
TRBJ2-7	TRBV7-3	-	-	16	TGTGCCAGCAGCCCAAGGGCCGGACAACCTCCCTACGAGCAGTACTTC	CASSPRAGQPPYEQYF
TRBJ2-3	TRBV7-9	once	TRBD1	17	TGTGCCAGCAGCTTAGGAATCGCGACAGGGGGCACAGATACGCAGTATTTT	CASSLGIATGGTDTQYF
TRBJ2-1	TRBV2	-	TRBD2	15	TGTGCCAGCAGTGGGGGCGGGAGCTCCTACAATGAGCAGTTCTTC	CASSGGGSSYNEQFF
TRBJ1-2	TRBV6-5	-	-	13	TGTGCCAGCCTTACCCCCCGGGGGTATGGCTACACCTTC	CASLTPRGYGYTF
TRBJ1-2	TRBV5-4	-	TRBD1	16	TGTGCCAGCAGCGTTGACAGGGTGGGGATCGGCTATGGCTACACCTTC	CASSVDRVGIGYGYTF
TRBJ1-6	TRBV5-4	-	-	14	TGTGCCAGCAGCTTGCAGGCCTATAATTCACCCCTCCACTTT	CASSLQAYNSPLHF
TRBJ1-2	TRBV19	-	TRBD1	14	TGTGCCAGTAGTTCCCGGACAGGGGTTTATGGCTACACCTTC	CASSSRTGVYGYTF
TRBJ1-4	TRBV19	-	TRBD1	15	TGTGCCAGTCGGGGACAGGGGGCGACTAATGAAAAACTGTTTTTT	CASRGQGATNEKLFF
TRBJ1-4	TRBV29-1	-	-	15	TGCAGCGTTGAAGATCCGGGAGGGGGGGATGAAAAACTGTTTTTT	CSVEDPGGGDEKLFF
TRBJ1-1	TRBV3-1/TRBV3-2	-	-	13	TGTGCCAGCAGCCAAGTCCCGGGGGTCGAAGCTTTCTTT	CASSQVPGVEAFF
TRBJ2-7	TRBV6-5	once	-	12	TGTGCCAGCAGCCTGACAGACTACGAGCAGTACTTC	CASSLTDYEQYF
TRBJ2-7	TRBV6-6	-	-	11	TGTGCCAGCAGTACCCTATACGAGCAGTACTTC	CASSTLYEQYF
TRBJ1-6	TRBV21-1	-	-	16	TGTGCCAGCAGCAAGAAGCGGGGGGCCTATAATTCACCCCTCCACTTT	CASSKKRGAYNSPLHF
TRBJ2-3	TRBV18	-	TRBD2	17	TGTGCCAGCTCACCAATTCGTGCGGGGGGAACCACAGATACGCAGTATTTT	CASSPIRAGGTTDTQYF
TRBJ2-1	TRBV19	-	-	15	TGTGCCAGTCTACCCGACGGGAGCTCCTACAATGAGCAGTTCTTC	CASLPDGSSYNEQFF
TRBJ2-7	TRBV4-2	-	TRBD2	17	TGTGCCAGCAGCCGACCCCCCGGCCGGGAGGGCCTATACGAGCAGTACTTC	CASSRPPGREGLYEQYF
TRBJ2-5	TRBV6-6	-	TRBD1	17	TGTGCCAGCAGCCGACTTCCCGGACAGGGTACCCGGGGGACCCAGTACTTC	CASSRLPGQGTRGTQYF
TRBJ2-5	TRBV6-2/TRBV6-3	-	TRBD1	15	TGTGCCAGCAGTTACGCCGGACAGGGTTACGAGACCCAGTACTTC	CASSYAGQGYETQYF
TRBJ2-7	TRBV3-1/TRBV3-2	-	TRBD2	12	TGTGCCAGCAGCCAAGAGGGGGGGGAGCAGTACTTC	CASSQEGGEQYF
TRBJ1-5	TRBV24-1	once	-	16	TGTGCCACCAGTGATTTTAGGGGGGGCGGGAATCAGCCCCAGCATTTT	CATSDFRGGGNQPQHF
TRBJ2-2	TRBV5-5	-	-	14	TGTGCCAGCAGCTTGGTCGCGGCTGACGGGGAGCTGTTTTTT	CASSLVAADGELFF
TRBJ1-5	TRBV7-8	once	-	16	TGTGCCAGCAGCCGCCTTGGTGCGCGCGGTAATCAGCCCCAGCATTTT	CASSRLGARGNQPQHF
TRBJ2-7	TRBV12-3/TRBV12-4	-	TRBD1	13	TGTGCCAGCAGTAACAACAGGGGGACCGAGCAGTACTTC	CASSNNRGTEQYF
TRBJ1-1	TRBV11-3	-	-	14	TGTGCCAGCAGCTTAAACGGGGGGGCCGCTGAAGCTTTCTTT	CASSLNGGAAEAFF
TRBJ2-7	TRBV11-2	once	TRBD1	15	TGTGCCAGCAGCTTAGGGACAGGGAGCTCCTACGAGCAGTACTTC	CASSLGTGSSYEQYF
TRBJ1-2	TRBV2	-	-	13	TGTGCCAGCAAGTACAGGTCTGGCTATGGCTACACCTTC	CASKYRSGYGYTF
TRBJ1-5	TRBV12-5	-	-	14	TGTGCTAGTGGTTTGAACAGGGTCAATCAGCCCCAGCATTTT	CASGLNRVNQPQHF
TRBJ1-6	TRBV10-2	-	TRBD1	13	TGCGCCAGCAAAGACAGGGGTAATTCACCCCTCCACTTT	CASKDRGNSPLHF
TRBJ1-2	TRBV5-4	many	-	16	TGTGCCAGCAGCCTTTGGGGGGACGGTGATTTCTATGGCTACACCTTC	CASSLWGDGDFYGYTF
TRBJ2-3	TRBV7-3	-	TRBD2	19	TGTGCCAGCAGCCCAATCGGAGGGGGCACTAGCGGGAGTAGAGATACGCAGTATTTT	CASSPIGGGTSGSRDTQYF
TRBJ2-4	TRBV10-2	-	-	14	TGCGCCAGCAATCCAGGGATGGCCAAAAACATTCAGTACTTC	CASNPGMAKNIQYF
TRBJ1-3	TRBV5-4	-	-	15	TGTGCCAGCAGCCCAAGTCCCGGGACATCTTACACCATATATTTT	CASSPSPGTSYTIYF
TRBJ2-6	TRBV4-1	few	TRBD1	18	TGCGCCAGCAGCCAACCCCCGGGACAGGGTTCTGGGGCCAACGTCCTGACTTTC	CASSQPPGQGSGANVLTF
TRBJ1-6	TRBV28	-	-	16	TGTGCCAGCCGAGGGGGGGGCCGGGGGAATAATTCACCCCTCCACTTT	CASRGGGRGNNSPLHF
TRBJ2-1	TRBV27	-	TRBD2	15	TGTGCCAGTTCCGACTCGGAGCGGGGCTACAATGAGCAGTTCTTC	CASSDSERGYNEQFF
TRBJ2-3	TRBV7-2	few	TRBD2	16	TGTGCCAGCAGCTTTACTAGCGGGGGGGCGGGAGATACGCAGTATTTT	CASSFTSGGAGDTQYF
TRBJ2-3	TRBV3-1/TRBV3-2	-	-	12	TGTGCCAGCAGCCCCCTCGGACAGCGGCAGTATTTT	CASSPLGQRQYF
TRBJ1-3	TRBV5-4	-	TRBD1	17	TGTGCCAGCAGCTTGGGGACGGGACAGGGGGCTGGAAACACCATATATTTT	CASSLGTGQGAGNTIYF